The next 11 T cell receptor beta chains were all read from a single sample in a study of human T cells and chemical hapten exposure. Time point meaning: patch test 2, 6 weeks after DPC sensitization. This sample's treatment: therapeutic diphenylcyclopropenone sensitization with weekly scalp DPC. TCRdb fed the RACE reads into MiXCR, producing one record per CDR3 protein. The table includes some 100,000 distinct CDR3 sequences, about 9.3% detected once. The sample in question was whole blood, obtained in connection with sensitization to the hapten diphenylcyclopropenone (DPC). The source of these receptors is a woman aged 40-49 years with alopecia areata. Some clones in this sample may be carry-over from other donors' samples.

The CDR3 region has the DNA TGTGCCAGCAGAATAAGACAGGGCAATCAGCCCCAGCATTTT. It yields the protein CASRIRQGNQPQHF. The genes are TRBV6-4 and TRBJ1-5, with D possibly matching TRBD1 (6 bases). The CDR3 runs 14 residues. Germline assignment: CDR1 MRHNA and CDR2 SNTAGT. V was cut by 6 bases and J by 2 bases, with 11 bases left in between.

This clonotype was seen only a few times. The rearrangement links TRBV7-9 to TRBJ2-3; D not resolved. Trimming shortened V by 3 bases and J by 0 bases, and 13 bases separated the two germline ends. From germline, CDR1 is SEHNR and CDR2 FQNEAQ (reference sequence). This CDR3 region has 16 residues. This CDR3 reads CASSLRQAHSTDTQYF. In DNA form, the CDR3 reads TGTGCCAGCAGCTTGAGGCAGGCCCATAGCACAGATACGCAGTATTTT. The full variable domain, its missing parts supplied by reference TRBV7-9 and TRBJ2-3, is DTGVSQNPRHKITKRGQNVTFRCDPISEHNRLYWYRQTLGQGPEFLTYFQNEAQLEKSRLLSDRFSAERPKGSFSTLEIQRTEQGDSAMYLCASSLRQAHSTDTQYFGPGTRLTVL.

This clonotype occurred many times. This sequence joins TRBV9 and TRBJ2-2; tentative D call: TRBD2 (5 bases). Per germline, CDR1 SGDLS and CDR2 YYNGEE. Deletions cut 3 bases from V and 4 bases from J, with 13 bases between. The length of the CDR3 is 15 residues. CDR3 coding DNA: TGTGCCAGCAGCGAGACCCACCGGGGCACCGGGGAGCTGTTTTTT. It is translated as CASSETHRGTGELFF.

This clonotype has just a few counts. This sequence joins TRBV29-1 and TRBJ1-2, with 7 bases that match TRBD1. The CDR3 has 13 amino acids. CDR1 and CDR2 (germline): SQVTM, ANQGSEA. J lost 5 bases, V lost 8 bases, and 11 bases had no gene match. CDR3 loop: CSSTLDRTYGYTF. In nucleotides, the CDR3 is TGCAGCTCTACTTTGGACAGGACTTATGGCTACACCTTC.

There are many counts of this clonotype. The chain recombines TRBV11-2 with TRBJ2-7, with D perhaps TRBD1 or TRBD2 (5 bases each). V lost 5 bases to trimming and J lost 2 bases, with 16 bases between them. Germline loops: CDR1 SGHAT, CDR2 FQNNGV. The CDR3 covers 15 residues. CDR3 region: CASSLSGTSTYEQYF. The CDR3 DNA sequence: TGTGCCAGCAGCCTCTCCGGGACGTCTACCTACGAGCAGTACTTC. Supplemented by reference TRBV11-2 and TRBJ2-7, the full variable domain reads EAGVAQSPRYKIIEKRQSVAFWCNPISGHATLYWYQQILGQGPKLLIQFQNNGVVDDSQLPKDRFSAERLKGVDSTLKIQPAKLEDSAVYLCASSLSGTSTYEQYFGPGTRLTVT.

The V and J genes are TRBV7-6 and TRBJ1-5; 10 bases align to TRBD1. V shed 5 bases, J shed 6 bases, and the junction held 4 bases outside the gene matches. Per germline, CDR1 SGHVS and CDR2 FNYEAQ. The CDR3 has 14 residues. The CDR3 loop reads CASSQDRGSQPQHF. The CDR3 bases are TGTGCCAGCAGCCAGGACAGGGGGAGTCAGCCCCAGCATTTT.

This chain connects TRBV2 to TRBJ2-7; 11 bases agree with TRBD1. The CDR3 is 15 residues long. Germline CDR1 is SNHLY and CDR2 is FYNNEI. V lost 7 bases, J lost 6 bases, and 11 bases stayed unmatched. The CDR3 coding sequence is TGTGCCAGCACCCCCCAGGCCGGGACAGGGGGCGAGCAGTACTTC. As protein: CASTPQAGTGGEQYF.

This clonotype was recorded a few times. This chain connects TRBV27 to TRBJ2-1, with TRBD2 matching over 15 bases. Germline V gives CDR1 MNHEY, CDR2 SMNVEV (reference sequence). V dropped 5 bases and J dropped 6; count of bases not matched to a gene: 8. CDR3 size: 17 residues. The CDR3 spells CASSPGTSGRLINEQFF. CDR3 coding DNA: TGTGCCAGCAGTCCCGGGACTAGCGGGAGGCTGATCAATGAGCAGTTCTTC.

V gene TRBV15 combines with J gene TRBJ1-4; D is undetermined. The V gene lost 0 bases and the J gene lost 10 bases, with 15 bases spanning the gap. The germline V gene encodes CDR1 LNHNV and CDR2 YYDKDF (reference sequence). The CDR3 length is 15 residues. The CDR3 sequence is CATSRDIALRGKLFF. CDR3 DNA sequence: TGTGCCACCAGCAGAGATATAGCTTTAAGAGGAAAACTGTTTTTT.

The chain carries TRBV29-1 and TRBJ2-7, with TRBD1 identical over 9 bases. This CDR3 is built from 13 residues. The V and J ends lost 5 bases and 1 base, in that order; junction bases with no gene match: 3. Germline V gives CDR1 SQVTM, CDR2 ANQGSEA. Here the CDR3 reads CSVPGTGSYEQYF. As DNA, the CDR3 is TGCAGCGTTCCCGGGACAGGGTCCTACGAGCAGTACTTC.

This clonotype was seen a few times. The chain employs TRBV15 and TRBJ2-7; D is uncertain. Germline values: CDR1 LNHNV, CDR2 YYDKDF (reference sequence). The CDR3 runs 14 residues. The V and J ends lost 0 bases and 0 bases respectively, with 6 bases between them. The CDR3 spells CATSREGVSYEQYF. The CDR3 region has the DNA TGTGCCACCAGCAGAGAAGGCGTCTCCTACGAGCAGTACTTC.